This TCR beta chain was sequenced for a study of sequential checkpoint blockade in melanoma. The wider study: Randomization was 1:1 between first-line nivolumab→ipilimumab and ipilimumab→nivolumab.

V was clipped by 3 bases and J by 4 bases, with 23 bases between them. Germline V gene sequence: CDR1 WSHSY, CDR2 SAAADI. CDR3 length: 18 amino acids. Clones were read by immunoSEQ multiplex PCR, and TCRdb kept only the in-frame ones, dropping some. This table holds roughly 20,000 clones, more than 70% found once. The treatment is: randomized to nivolumab then ipilimumab (arm A) or the reverse (arm B). V usage is TRBV10-2 and J usage is TRBJ2-3, with D possibly matching TRBD2 (6 bases). The clonotype was recovered from a human donor with melanoma. Sequencing used CD8+ T cells sorted from blood (inferred from file names), obtained from a patient given nivolumab and ipilimumab in sequence. The CDR3 DNA reads TGCGCCAGCAGTGATAAGAAATGGGGAGGACTACGCGCAGATACGCAGTATTTT. Protein sequence: CASSDKKWGGLRADTQYF.